This T cell receptor (beta chain) originates from a study of blood T cells in healthy people across ages. Overall study context: Template switching caught about one barcoded beta molecule for each two T cells. The study's findings and limits: The fall in TCR beta diversity per million T cells was roughly linear with age.

The CDR3 runs to 13 residues. CDR1 SQVTM and CDR2 ANQGSEA come from the germline V gene. For the second PCR, which ran for 7 to 11 cycles, a sample-barcoded 5' primer and a J-beta primer mix were used. TCRdb fed the 5' RACE reads into MiXCR, producing one record per CDR3 protein. Found here are about 900,000 distinct CDR3 sequences, about 48% of them singletons; the top ten hold over 10%. Concerning this clonotype itself: Its antigen is not known.

This chain links TRBV29-1 with TRBJ2-5, with D possibly matching TRBD1 (7 bases). The better agreement between TRBJ2-7 and the DNA end casts doubt on the J call. The specimen sequenced was blood. The sequence derives from a man younger than 40 in good health. The CDR3 spells CSVAQGGGYEQYF. As DNA, the CDR3 is TGCAGCGTCGCGCAGGGGGGTGGTTACGAGCAGTACTTC.